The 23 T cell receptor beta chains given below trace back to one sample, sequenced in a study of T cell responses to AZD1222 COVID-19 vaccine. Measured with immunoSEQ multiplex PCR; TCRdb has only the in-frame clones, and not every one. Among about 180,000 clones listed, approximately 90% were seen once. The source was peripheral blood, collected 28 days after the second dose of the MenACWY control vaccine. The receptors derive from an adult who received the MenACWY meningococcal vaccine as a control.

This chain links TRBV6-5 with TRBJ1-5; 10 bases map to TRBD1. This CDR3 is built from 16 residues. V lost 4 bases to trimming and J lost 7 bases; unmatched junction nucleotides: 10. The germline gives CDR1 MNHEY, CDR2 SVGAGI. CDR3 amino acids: CASSFSSSGQGQPQHF. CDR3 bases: TGTGCCAGCAGTTTTAGTTCCTCGGGACAGGGGCAGCCCCAGCATTTT.

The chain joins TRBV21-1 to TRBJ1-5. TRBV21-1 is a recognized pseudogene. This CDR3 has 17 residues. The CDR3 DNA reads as TGTGCCAGCAGCAAAAAGTGGGAGAACGGATTCAATCAGCCCCAGCATTTT. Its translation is CASSKKWENGFNQPQHF.

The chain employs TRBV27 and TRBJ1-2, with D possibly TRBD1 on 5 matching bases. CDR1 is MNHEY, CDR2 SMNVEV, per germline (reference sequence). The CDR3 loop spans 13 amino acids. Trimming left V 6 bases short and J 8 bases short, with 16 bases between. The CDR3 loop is CASSPTGGGGYTF. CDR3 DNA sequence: TGTGCCAGCAGCCCCACCGGGGGAGGAGGCTACACCTTC.

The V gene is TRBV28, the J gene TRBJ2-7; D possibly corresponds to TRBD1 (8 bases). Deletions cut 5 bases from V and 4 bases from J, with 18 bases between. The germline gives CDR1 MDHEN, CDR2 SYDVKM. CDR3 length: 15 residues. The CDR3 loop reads CASSIQGGARYEQYF. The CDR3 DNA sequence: TGTGCCAGCAGTATACAGGGGGGGGCCCGATACGAGCAGTACTTC.

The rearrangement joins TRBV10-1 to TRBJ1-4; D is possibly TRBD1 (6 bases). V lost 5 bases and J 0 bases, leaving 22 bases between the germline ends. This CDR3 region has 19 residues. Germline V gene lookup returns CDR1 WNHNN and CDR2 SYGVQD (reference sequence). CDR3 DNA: TGCGCCAGCAGTAAGACAGCTACCCGACAGGAACCAACTAATGAAAAACTGTTTTTT. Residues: CASSKTATRQEPTNEKLFF.

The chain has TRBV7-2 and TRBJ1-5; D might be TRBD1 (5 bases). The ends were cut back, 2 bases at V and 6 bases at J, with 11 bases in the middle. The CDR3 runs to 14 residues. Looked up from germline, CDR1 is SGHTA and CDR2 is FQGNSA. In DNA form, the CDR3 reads TGTGCCAGCAGCTTACAGGGACTGGGTCAGCCCCAGCATTTT. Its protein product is CASSLQGLGQPQHF.

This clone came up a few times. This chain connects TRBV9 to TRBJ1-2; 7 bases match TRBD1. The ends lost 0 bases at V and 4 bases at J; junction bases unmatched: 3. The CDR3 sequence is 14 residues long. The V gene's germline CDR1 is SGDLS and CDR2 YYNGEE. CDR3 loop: CASSVAWDSYGYTF. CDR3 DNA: TGTGCCAGCAGCGTAGCCTGGGACAGCTATGGCTACACCTTC.

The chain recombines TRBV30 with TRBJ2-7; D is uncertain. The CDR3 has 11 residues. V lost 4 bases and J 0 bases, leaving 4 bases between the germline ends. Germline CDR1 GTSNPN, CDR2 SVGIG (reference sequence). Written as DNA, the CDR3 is TGTGCCTGGACAAGCTCCTACGAGCAGTACTTC. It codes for CAWTSSYEQYF.

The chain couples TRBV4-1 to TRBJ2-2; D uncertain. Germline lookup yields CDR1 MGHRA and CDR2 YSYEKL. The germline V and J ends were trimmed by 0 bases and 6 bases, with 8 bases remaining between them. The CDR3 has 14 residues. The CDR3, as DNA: TGCGCCAGCAGCCAAGAGAATCGGGCCGGGGAGCTGTTTTTT. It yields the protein CASSQENRAGELFF.

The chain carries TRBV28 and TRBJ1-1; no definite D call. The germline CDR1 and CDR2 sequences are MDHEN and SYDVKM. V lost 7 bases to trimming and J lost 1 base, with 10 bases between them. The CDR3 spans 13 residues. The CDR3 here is CASKVQTNTEAFF. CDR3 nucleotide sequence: TGTGCCAGCAAGGTACAGACGAACACTGAAGCTTTCTTT.

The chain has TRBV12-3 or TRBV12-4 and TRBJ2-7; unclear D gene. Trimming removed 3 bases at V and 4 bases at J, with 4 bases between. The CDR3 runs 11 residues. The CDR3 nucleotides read TGTGCCAGCAGTTTTCGGTACGAGCAGTACTTC. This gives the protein CASSFRYEQYF.

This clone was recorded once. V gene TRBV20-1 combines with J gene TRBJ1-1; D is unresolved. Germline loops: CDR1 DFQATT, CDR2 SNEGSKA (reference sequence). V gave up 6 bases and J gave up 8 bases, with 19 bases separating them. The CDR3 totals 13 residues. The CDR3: CSASPPRSPEAFF. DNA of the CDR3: TGCAGTGCCAGTCCCCCGCGTAGCCCAGAAGCTTTCTTT.

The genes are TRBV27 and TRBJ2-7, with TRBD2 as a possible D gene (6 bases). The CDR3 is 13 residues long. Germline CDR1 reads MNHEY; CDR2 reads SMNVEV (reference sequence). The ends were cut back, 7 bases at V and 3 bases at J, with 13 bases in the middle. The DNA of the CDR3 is TGTGCCAGCATCCAGGAGGGCGACTACGAGCAGTACTTC. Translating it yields CASIQEGDYEQYF.

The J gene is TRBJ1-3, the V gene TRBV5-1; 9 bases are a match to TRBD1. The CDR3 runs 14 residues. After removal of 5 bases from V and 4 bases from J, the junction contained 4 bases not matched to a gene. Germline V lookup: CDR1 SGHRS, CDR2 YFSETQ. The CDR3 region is CASRRTGEGNTIYF. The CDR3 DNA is TGCGCCAGCAGACGGACAGGGGAGGGAAACACCATATATTTT.

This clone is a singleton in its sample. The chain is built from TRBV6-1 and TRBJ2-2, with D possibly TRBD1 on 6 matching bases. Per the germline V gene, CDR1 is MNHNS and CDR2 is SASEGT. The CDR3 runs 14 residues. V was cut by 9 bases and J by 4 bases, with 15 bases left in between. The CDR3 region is CASGPTGFTGELFF. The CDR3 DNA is TGTGCCAGTGGCCCTACAGGGTTCACCGGGGAGCTGTTTTTT.

The CDR3 protein is CASSPRDRGLRTEAFF. DNA for the CDR3: TGTGCCAGCAGCCCCCGGGACAGGGGGCTACGGACTGAAGCTTTCTTT. J is TRBJ1-1 and V is TRBV3-1 (or the pseudogene TRBV3-2); 12 nucleotides line up with TRBD1. The CDR3 runs 16 residues. The germline V gene has CDR1 LGHDT and CDR2 YNNKEL (reference sequence). J gave up 5 bases and V 4 bases, and 8 bases lay outside the gene matches.

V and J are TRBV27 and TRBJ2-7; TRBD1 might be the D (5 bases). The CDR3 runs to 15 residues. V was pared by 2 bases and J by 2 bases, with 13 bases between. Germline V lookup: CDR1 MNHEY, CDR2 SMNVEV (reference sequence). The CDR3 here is CASSLTLGAAYEQYF. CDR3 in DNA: TGTGCCAGCAGTTTAACCCTAGGGGCGGCCTACGAGCAGTACTTC.

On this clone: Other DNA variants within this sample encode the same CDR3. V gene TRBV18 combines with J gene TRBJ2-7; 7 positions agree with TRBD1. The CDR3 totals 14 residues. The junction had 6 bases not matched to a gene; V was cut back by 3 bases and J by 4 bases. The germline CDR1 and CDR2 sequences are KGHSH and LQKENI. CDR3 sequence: CASSPGTASYEQYF. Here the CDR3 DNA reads TGTGCCAGCTCACCTGGGACAGCCAGTTACGAGCAGTACTTC.

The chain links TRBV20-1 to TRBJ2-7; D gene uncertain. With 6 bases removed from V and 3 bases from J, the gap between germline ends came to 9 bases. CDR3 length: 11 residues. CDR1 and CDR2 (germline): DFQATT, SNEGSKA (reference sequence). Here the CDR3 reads CSAHRLYEQYF. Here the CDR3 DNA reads TGCAGTGCCCATCGGCTCTACGAGCAGTACTTC.

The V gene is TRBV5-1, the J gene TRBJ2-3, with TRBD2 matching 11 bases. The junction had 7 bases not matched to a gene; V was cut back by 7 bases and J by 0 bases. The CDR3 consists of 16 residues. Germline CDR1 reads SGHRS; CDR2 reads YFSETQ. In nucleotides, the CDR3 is TGCGCCAGCGGGGGACTAGCGGCGCCTAGCACAGATACGCAGTATTTT. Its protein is CASGGLAAPSTDTQYF.

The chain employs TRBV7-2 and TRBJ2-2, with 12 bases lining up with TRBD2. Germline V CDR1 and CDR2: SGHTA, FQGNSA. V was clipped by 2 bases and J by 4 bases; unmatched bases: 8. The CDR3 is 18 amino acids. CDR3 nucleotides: TGTGCCAGCAGCTTAACCCTAGCGGGAGGGCCCCCCACCGGGGAGCTGTTTTTT. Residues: CASSLTLAGGPPTGELFF.

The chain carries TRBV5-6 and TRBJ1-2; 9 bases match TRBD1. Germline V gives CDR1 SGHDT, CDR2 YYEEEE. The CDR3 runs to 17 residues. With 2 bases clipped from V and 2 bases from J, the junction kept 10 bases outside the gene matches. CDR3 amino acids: CASSFGPRQGVNYGYTF. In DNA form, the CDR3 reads TGTGCCAGCAGCTTCGGCCCGAGACAGGGGGTAAACTATGGCTACACCTTC.

The CDR3 DNA follows: TGTGCCAGAAAGAAGGGGACTAGCGGGAATGAGCAGTTCTTC. Translated, it gives CARKKGTSGNEQFF. V gene TRBV5-3 combines with J gene TRBJ2-1, with 12 bases identical to TRBD2. TRBV5-3 counts as an open reading frame of uncertain function. V shed 6 bases and J 7 bases; nucleotides not matched to a gene: 5. The CDR3 is made up of 14 amino acids.